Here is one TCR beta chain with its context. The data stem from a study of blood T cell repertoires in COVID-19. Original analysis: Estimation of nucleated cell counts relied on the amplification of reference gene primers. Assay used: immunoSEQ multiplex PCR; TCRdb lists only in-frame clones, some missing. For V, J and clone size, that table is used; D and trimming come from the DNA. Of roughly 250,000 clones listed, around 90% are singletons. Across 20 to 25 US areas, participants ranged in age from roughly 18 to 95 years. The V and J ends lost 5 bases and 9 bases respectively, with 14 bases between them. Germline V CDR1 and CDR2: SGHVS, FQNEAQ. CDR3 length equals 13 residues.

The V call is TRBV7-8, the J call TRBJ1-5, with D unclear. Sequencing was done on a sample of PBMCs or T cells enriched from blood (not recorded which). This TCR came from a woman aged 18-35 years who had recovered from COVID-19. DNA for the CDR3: TGTGCCAGCAGCGCAGATCTCACGGGGCCCCAGCATTTT. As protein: CASSADLTGPQHF.